A selection of T cell receptor beta chains follows, all from one sample in a study of tumor and adjacent non-tumor tissue in lung cancer. TCRdb re-called the multiplex PCR reads through MiXCR, storing one row per CDR3 protein. Of approximately 100,000 distinct CDR3 sequences in the sample, 55% to 65% were seen once. The sample consisted of distant non-tumor lung tissue. Receptors were obtained from a man between 25 and 39 years old with non-small cell lung cancer. CDR3s include the opening cysteine and the closing phenylalanine or tryptophan.

j_call	v_call	cdr3_aa
TRBJ2-1	TRBV21-1	CASSKGELTSFVPYNEQFF
TRBJ2-5	TRBV11-2	CASSHPRGQEAQYF
TRBJ1-1	TRBV20-1	CSARGTGKYTEAFF
TRBJ2-1	TRBV4-1	CASSQYYLAGGGSEQFF
TRBJ1-1	TRBV5-1	CASTDLGGRGIEAFF
TRBJ2-4	TRBV11-1	CASTHSVRATKNTHYF
TRBJ2-1	TRBV29-1	CSANGQFF
TRBJ2-3	TRBV12-3/TRBV12-4	CASSPARADTQYF
TRBJ2-1	TRBV11-2	CASNPTPTGEGEQFF
TRBJ1-1	TRBV5-6	CASSLSIMTAEAFF
TRBJ2-7	TRBV7-8	CASSSGPAGGTYEQYF
TRBJ2-1	TRBV6-4	CASSLTSGSRIEQFF
TRBJ2-3	TRBV28	CASSTLTSTVTQYF